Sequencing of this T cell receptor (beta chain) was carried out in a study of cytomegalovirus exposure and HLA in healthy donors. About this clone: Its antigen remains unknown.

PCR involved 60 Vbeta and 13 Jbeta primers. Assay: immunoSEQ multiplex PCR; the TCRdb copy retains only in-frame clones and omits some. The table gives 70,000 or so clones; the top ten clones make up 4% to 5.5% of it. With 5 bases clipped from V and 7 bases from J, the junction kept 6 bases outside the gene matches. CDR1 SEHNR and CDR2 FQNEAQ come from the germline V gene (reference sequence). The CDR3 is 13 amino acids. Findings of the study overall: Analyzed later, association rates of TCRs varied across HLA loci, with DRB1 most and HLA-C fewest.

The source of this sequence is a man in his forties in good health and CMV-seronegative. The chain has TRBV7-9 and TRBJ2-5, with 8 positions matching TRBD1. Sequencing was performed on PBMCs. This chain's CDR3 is CASSPQGATTQYF. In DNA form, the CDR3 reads TGTGCCAGCAGCCCCCAGGGGGCAACGACCCAGTACTTC.